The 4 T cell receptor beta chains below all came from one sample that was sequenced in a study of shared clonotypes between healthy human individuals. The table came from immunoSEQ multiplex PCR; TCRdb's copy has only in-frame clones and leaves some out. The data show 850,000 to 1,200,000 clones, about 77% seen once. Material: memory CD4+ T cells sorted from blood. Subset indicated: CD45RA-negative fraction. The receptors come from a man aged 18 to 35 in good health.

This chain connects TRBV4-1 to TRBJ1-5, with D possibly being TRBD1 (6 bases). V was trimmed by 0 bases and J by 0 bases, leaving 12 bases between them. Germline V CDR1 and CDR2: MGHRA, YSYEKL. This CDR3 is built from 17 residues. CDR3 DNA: TGCGCCAGCAGCCAAGAAGGGGGGACACTTAGCAATCAGCCCCAGCATTTT. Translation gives CASSQEGGTLSNQPQHF.

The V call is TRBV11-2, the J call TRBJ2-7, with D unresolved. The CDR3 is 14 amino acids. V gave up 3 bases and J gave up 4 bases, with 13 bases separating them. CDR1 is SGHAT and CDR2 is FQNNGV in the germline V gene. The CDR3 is CASSFAHLRYEQYF. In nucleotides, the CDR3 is TGTGCCAGCAGCTTCGCCCATCTGAGGTACGAGCAGTACTTC.

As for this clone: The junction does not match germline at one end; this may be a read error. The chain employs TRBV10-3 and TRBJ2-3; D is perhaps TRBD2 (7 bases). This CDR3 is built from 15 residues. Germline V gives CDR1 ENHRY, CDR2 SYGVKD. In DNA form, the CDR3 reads TGCTCCATCTCAACGCGGGGGCAGAGCACAGATACGCAGTATTTT. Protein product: CSISTRGQSTDTQYF.

CDR3 region: CASSAAGAGVSGNTIYF. Written as DNA, the CDR3 is TGTGCCAGCAGCGCCGCCGGTGCGGGGGTGTCTGGAAACACCATATATTTT. This chain uses TRBV9 with TRBJ1-3, with D perhaps matching TRBD1 (5 bases). CDR3 length equals 17 residues. Per the germline V gene, CDR1 is SGDLS and CDR2 is YYNGEE. Trimming removed 3 bases from V and 1 base from J, with 17 bases in between.